This T cell receptor beta chain was sequenced during a study of blood T cell repertoires in COVID-19. Overall study context: Spain, Italy and the United States supplied samples that represented acute and convalescent COVID-19. The cDNA or gDNA used as material had been derived from T cells, B-cell-depleted T cells, or PBMCs.

The assay was immunoSEQ multiplex PCR, and TCRdb's table has in-frame clones only and misses some. The data contain fewer than 95,000 clones, about 86% of them singletons. The material sequenced was peripheral blood. This receptor was identified in a woman over 75 with acute or convalescent COVID-19.

The CDR3 DNA follows: TGTGCCAGCAGCCTAATTCTAGGAAGCGAGCAGTACTTC. Its translation is CASSLILGSEQYF. The V and J genes are TRBV3-1 (or the pseudogene TRBV3-2) and TRBJ2-7, with D unclear. There are 13 residues in the CDR3. Germline V CDR1 and CDR2: LGHDT, YNNKEL (reference sequence). V was clipped by 4 bases and J by 6 bases, with 13 bases between them.